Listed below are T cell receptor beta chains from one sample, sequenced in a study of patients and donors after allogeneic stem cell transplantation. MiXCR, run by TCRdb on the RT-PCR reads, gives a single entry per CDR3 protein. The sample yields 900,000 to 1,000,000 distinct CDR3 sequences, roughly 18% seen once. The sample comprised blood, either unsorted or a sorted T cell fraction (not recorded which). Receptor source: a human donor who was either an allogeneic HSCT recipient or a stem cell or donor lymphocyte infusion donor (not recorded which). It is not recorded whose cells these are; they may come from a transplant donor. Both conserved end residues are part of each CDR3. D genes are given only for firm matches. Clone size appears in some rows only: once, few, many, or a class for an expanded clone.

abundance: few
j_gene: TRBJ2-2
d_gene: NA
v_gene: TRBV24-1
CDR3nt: TGTGCCACCAGTGAAACGAGAACGGGGGACACCGGGGAGCTGTTTTTT
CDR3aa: CATSETRTGDTGELFF

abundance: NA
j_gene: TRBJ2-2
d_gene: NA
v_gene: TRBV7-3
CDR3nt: TGTGCCAGCAGCTTAAATCCAGGGATTTTCACCGGGGAGCTGTTTTTT
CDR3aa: CASSLNPGIFTGELFF

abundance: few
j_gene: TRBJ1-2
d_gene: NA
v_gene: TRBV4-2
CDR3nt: TGTGCCAGCAGCCTTGGGGGGAAGGGGGGTAATAACTATGGCTACACCTTC
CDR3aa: CASSLGGKGGNNYGYTF

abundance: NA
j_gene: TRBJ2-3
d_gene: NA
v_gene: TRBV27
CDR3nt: TGTGCCAGCAGTTTAGAGGGAGTCGCCACAGATACGCAGTATTTT
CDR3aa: CASSLEGVATDTQYF

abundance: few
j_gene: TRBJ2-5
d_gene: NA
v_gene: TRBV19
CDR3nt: TGTGCCAGTAGGGTGGGGTCCGGCGGGCAAGAGACCCAGTACTTC
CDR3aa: CASRVGSGGQETQYF

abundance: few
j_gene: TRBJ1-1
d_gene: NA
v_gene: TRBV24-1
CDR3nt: TGTGCCACCAGTCGGACCGGGGGGCAGGGTGGCGACACTGAAGCTTTCTTT
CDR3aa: CATSRTGGQGGDTEAFF

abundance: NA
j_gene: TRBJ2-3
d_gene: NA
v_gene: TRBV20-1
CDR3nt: TGCAGTGCTAGGCCTATGGAGACAGATACGCAGTATTTT
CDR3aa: CSARPMETDTQYF

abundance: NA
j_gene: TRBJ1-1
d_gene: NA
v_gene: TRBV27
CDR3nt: TGTGCCAGCAGTTTATCAGCGGAATTGAACACTGAAGCTTTCTTT
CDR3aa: CASSLSAELNTEAFF

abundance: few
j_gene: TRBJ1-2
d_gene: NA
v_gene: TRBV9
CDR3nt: TGTGCCAGCAGCGTAAACACAGAAAATAACTATGGCTACACCTTC
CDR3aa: CASSVNTENNYGYTF

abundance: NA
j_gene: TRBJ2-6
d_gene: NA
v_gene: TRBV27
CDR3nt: TGTGCCAGCAGTTTACGAGGAGGTGGGGCCAACGTCCTGACTTTC
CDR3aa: CASSLRGGGANVLTF

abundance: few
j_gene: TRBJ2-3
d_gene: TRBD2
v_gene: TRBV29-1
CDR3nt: TGCAGCGTTGATGGAGCGGGAGGACTCCATACGCAGTATTTT
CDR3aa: CSVDGAGGLHTQYF

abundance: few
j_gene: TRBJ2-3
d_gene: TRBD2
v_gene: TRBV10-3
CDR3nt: TGTGCCATCACCATAGGACTAGCGGGGGTATCAGATACGCAGTATTTT
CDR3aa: CAITIGLAGVSDTQYF

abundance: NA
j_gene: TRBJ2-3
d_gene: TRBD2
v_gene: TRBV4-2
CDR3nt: TGTGCCAGCAGCCACGAAACCCAAGCGGGGTGGGCAGATACGCAGTATTTT
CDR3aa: CASSHETQAGWADTQYF

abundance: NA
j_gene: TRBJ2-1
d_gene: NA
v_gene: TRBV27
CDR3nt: TGTGCCAGCAGTTTTATACCCGGGACCATCGGCAATGAGCAGTTCTTC
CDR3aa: CASSFIPGTIGNEQFF

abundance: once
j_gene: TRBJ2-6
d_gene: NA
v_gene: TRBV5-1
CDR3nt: TGCGCCAGCAGCTTGGACTATATGGGACTCTCTGGGGCCAACGTCCTGACTTTC
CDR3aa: CASSLDYMGLSGANVLTF

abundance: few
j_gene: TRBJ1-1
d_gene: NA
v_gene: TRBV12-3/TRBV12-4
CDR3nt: TGTGCCAGCACCCGTCTCGCGGGGTTCACTGAAGCTTTCTTT
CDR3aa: CASTRLAGFTEAFF